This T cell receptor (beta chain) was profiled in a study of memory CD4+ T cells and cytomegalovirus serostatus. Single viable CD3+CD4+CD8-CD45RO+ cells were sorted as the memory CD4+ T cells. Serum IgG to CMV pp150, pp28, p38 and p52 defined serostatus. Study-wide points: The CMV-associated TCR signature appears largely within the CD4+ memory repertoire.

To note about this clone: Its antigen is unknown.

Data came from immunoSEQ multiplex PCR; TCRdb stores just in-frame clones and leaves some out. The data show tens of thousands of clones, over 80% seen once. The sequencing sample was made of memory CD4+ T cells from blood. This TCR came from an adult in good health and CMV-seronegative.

The DNA for the CDR3 is TGTGCCAGCAGTTACGAGGGTTCGAGGGGCTACACCTTC. As protein: CASSYEGSRGYTF. The chain links TRBV6-6 to TRBJ1-2; no reliable D call. V lost 2 bases, J lost 8 bases, and 12 bases lay in between. The CDR3 is made up of 13 amino acids. Germline CDR1 reads MNHNY; CDR2 reads SVGAGI (reference sequence).